A single sample gave rise to the 32 T cell receptor beta chains below, sequenced in a study of cytomegalovirus exposure and HLA in healthy donors. A multiplex PCR was run with 60 Vbeta primers and 13 Jbeta primers. Method: immunoSEQ multiplex PCR; TCRdb's copy keeps in-frame clones and lacks some. Here the sample spans more than 65,000 clones, 65% to 80% being singletons. Specimen: PBMCs. These receptors were obtained from a man aged 40-49 years in good health and CMV-seronegative.

For the CDR3, the DNA is TGTGCCAGCACGGGGAGGGGACCCCGGGCTTATGCGCAGTATTTT. This encodes CASTGRGPRAYAQYF. The V and J genes are TRBV7-9 and TRBJ2-3, with 7 nucleotides matching TRBD2. The junction had 17 bases not matched to a gene; V was cut back by 7 bases and J by 10 bases. The CDR3 is 15 amino acids. Germline V gives CDR1 SEHNR, CDR2 FQNEAQ (reference sequence).

The CDR3 DNA reads TGTGCCAGCTCACTCGACAGGGGGCGATTAGGAGGCTACACCTTC. It codes for CASSLDRGRLGGYTF. The rearrangement links TRBV18 to TRBJ1-2; 10 bases are shared with TRBD1. The germline V gene encodes CDR1 KGHSH and CDR2 LQKENI. The CDR3 has 15 residues. The V gene end was trimmed by 4 bases and the J gene end by 8 bases; junction bases not matched to a gene: 10.

The chain links TRBV6-5 to TRBJ2-2; TRBD1 is a possible D gene (6 bases). Germline assignment: CDR1 MNHEY and CDR2 SVGAGI. V lost 9 bases to trimming and J lost 8 bases, with 13 bases between them. The CDR3 is 12 amino acids. CDR3 bases: TGTGCCAGTTCTAGGGGGTTTGGGGAGCTGTTTTTT. Protein sequence: CASSRGFGELFF.

The J gene is TRBJ2-1, the V gene TRBV7-3; 8 nucleotides match TRBD2. The CDR3 contains 15 residues. The V gene end was trimmed by 5 bases and the J gene end by 10 bases; junction bases not matched to a gene: 13. Germline-derived CDR1 and CDR2 are SGHTA and FQGTGA. CDR3 nucleotides: TGTGCCAGCAGCCCAACTAGCGGTATCTTACGGGAGCAGTTCTTC. This gives the protein CASSPTSGILREQFF.

This clone was counted only a few times. The genes are TRBV11-1 and TRBJ2-1, with 8 bases lining up with TRBD2. This CDR3 contains 16 residues. Germline V gene data show CDR1 as SGHAT and CDR2 as FQDESV (reference sequence). The ends lost 5 bases at V and 2 bases at J; junction bases unmatched: 8. For the CDR3, the DNA is TGTGCCAGCAGCCGGGCCGGGGGGGCGGCCTACAATGAGCAGTTCTTC. Protein product: CASSRAGGAAYNEQFF. The full variable domain, rest sourced from reference TRBV11-1 and TRBJ2-1, is EAEVAQSPRYKITEKSQAVAFWCDPISGHATLYWYRQILGQGPELLVQFQDESVVDDSQLPKDRFSAERLKGVDSTLKIQPAELGDSAMYLCASSRAGGAAYNEQFFGPGTRLTVL.

In DNA form, the CDR3 reads TGTGCCAGCAGCTTGACTAGCGGGGGGGAGACCTACGAGCAGTACTTC. Its protein is CASSLTSGGETYEQYF. This chain joins TRBV7-4 and TRBJ2-7; 14 bases are shared with TRBD2. Germline trimming cut 3 bases from V and 2 bases from J; bases unmatched to any gene: 3. This CDR3 is 16 amino acids long. CDR1 and CDR2 from the germline V gene are SGHVT and SQSDAQ.

This chain links TRBV4-2 with TRBJ1-2; no clear D gene. Germline assignment: CDR1 LGHNA and CDR2 YNFKEQ. This CDR3 is 17 amino acids long. The germline V and J ends were trimmed by 0 bases and 8 bases, with 22 bases remaining between them. CDR3 nucleotides: TGTGCCAGCAGCCAAGATGGTCTGGGCCAGACGCTAAGGGGCTACACCTTC. Amino acid sequence: CASSQDGLGQTLRGYTF.

In the case of this clone: The junction differs from germline at one of its ends, possibly a read error. The rearrangement uses TRBV29-1 and TRBJ2-7; possibly TRBD1 for D (6 bases). CDR1 SQVTM and CDR2 ANQGSEA come from the germline V gene. This CDR3 contains 15 residues. The CDR3 nucleotides read TGCAGCGTTGAACTTCCAGGGGCCCCCTCCTACGAGCAGTGCTTC. Translating it yields CSVELPGAPSYEQCF.

The rearrangement uses TRBV4-1 and TRBJ2-1; 10 bases align to TRBD2. This CDR3 has 17 amino acids. CDR1 and CDR2 (germline): MGHRA, YSYEKL. With V trimmed by 0 bases and J by 0 bases, 2 bases remained unmatched. CDR3 protein: CASSQDSSGGSYNEQFF. CDR3 nucleotides: TGCGCCAGCAGCCAAGATTCTAGCGGGGGCTCCTACAATGAGCAGTTCTTC.

The chain is built from TRBV6-4 and TRBJ1-2; a possible D gene is TRBD1 (5 bases). V was clipped by 3 bases and J by 7 bases, with 12 bases between them. Germline assignment: CDR1 MRHNA and CDR2 SNTAGT. This CDR3 is built from 13 residues. This CDR3 is CASSEQALGGYTF. Here the CDR3 DNA reads TGTGCCAGCAGTGAACAGGCCCTGGGTGGCTACACCTTC.

The CDR3 nucleotides read TGTGCCAGCAGCCAAGATAGGAAGCGGGGGGCCGCCTACGAGCAGTACTTC. It encodes CASSQDRKRGAAYEQYF. This chain connects TRBV4-2 to TRBJ2-5; 9 nucleotides agree with TRBD2. The DNA end lines up better with TRBJ2-7; the J call may be wrong. Germline V gene data show CDR1 as LGHNA and CDR2 as YNFKEQ. The CDR3 totals 17 residues.

The chain has TRBV28 and TRBJ1-6; TRBD1 might be the D (5 bases). Germline assignment: CDR1 MDHEN and CDR2 SYDVKM. CDR3 size: 17 residues. Trimming took off 6 bases at V and 1 base at J, with 16 bases between the two ends. CDR3 residues: CASRSYRSPSYNSPLHF. The CDR3 bases are TGTGCCAGCAGGTCCTACAGGAGTCCATCCTATAATTCACCCCTCCACTTT.

With regard to this clone: Within the sample, other DNA sequences also encode this same CDR3. The rearrangement links TRBV28 to TRBJ2-7; D gene ambiguous. Germline CDR1 MDHEN, CDR2 SYDVKM. The CDR3 is 11 amino acids. Between the trimmed V and J ends, which lost 5 bases and 4 bases, there was a span of 6 bases. The CDR3 DNA follows: TGTGCCAGCAGTCGTCAGTACGAGCAGTACTTC. Amino acid sequence: CASSRQYEQYF.

The table lists this clone with a count of one. The chain employs TRBV5-1 and TRBJ2-2, with D possibly matching TRBD1 (5 bases). CDR3 length: 15 residues. V shed 0 bases and J shed 5 bases, with 11 bases lying between them. Germline assignment: CDR1 SGHRS and CDR2 YFSETQ. The CDR3 protein is CASSLARTFTGELFF. The CDR3 bases are TGCGCCAGCAGCTTGGCGCGGACATTTACCGGGGAGCTGTTTTTT.

This chain connects TRBV6-4 to TRBJ2-5, with 14 bases identical to TRBD2. The CDR3 extends over 16 amino acids. V lost 0 bases and J lost 4; bases outside the gene matches: 1. CDR1 is MRHNA and CDR2 is SNTAGT in the germline V gene. The CDR3 protein is CASSDSTSGGAETQYF. CDR3 coding DNA: TGTGCCAGCAGTGACTCGACTAGCGGGGGGGCAGAGACCCAGTACTTC.

This clone was counted between two and nine times. The rearrangement uses TRBV5-4 and TRBJ2-7, with a tentative D call TRBD2 (5 bases). Per the germline V gene, CDR1 is SGHNT and CDR2 is YYREEE (reference sequence). The CDR3 covers 12 residues. Trimming cost V 4 bases and J 2 bases, with 7 bases left between them. The CDR3 region is CASSTGAYEQYF. The CDR3 region has the DNA TGTGCCAGCAGCACCGGGGCCTACGAGCAGTACTTC.

The CDR3 DNA follows: TGTGCCAGCAGCTTACGAAACCGGGACACCGCGGACACCTTC. It yields the protein CASSLRNRDTADTF. The chain employs TRBV7-9 and TRBJ1-2, with D possibly TRBD1 on 6 matching bases. The V and J ends lost 2 bases and 12 bases respectively, with 19 bases between them. The germline V gene encodes CDR1 SEHNR and CDR2 FQNEAQ (reference sequence). The length of the CDR3 is 14 residues. Complete variable domain (other parts from reference TRBV7-9 and TRBJ1-2): DTGVSQNPRHKITKRGQNVTFRCDPISEHNRLYWYRQTLGQGPEFLTYFQNEAQLEKSRLLSDRFSAERPKGSFSTLEIQRTEQGDSAMYLCASSLRNRDTADTFGSGTRLTVV.

This clone was seen more than once but under ten times. V gene TRBV19 combines with J gene TRBJ1-5; D not resolved. The CDR3 contains 15 residues. Trimming pared 6 bases from V and 0 bases from J, leaving 12 bases between. Germline loops: CDR1 LNHDA, CDR2 SQIVND (reference sequence). CDR3 coding DNA: TGTGCCAGTAGCGGAACCCACTATAGCAATCAGCCCCAGCATTTT. Its translation: CASSGTHYSNQPQHF. Based on the CDR3 plus reference TRBV19 and TRBJ1-5, the full variable domain is DGGITQSPKYLFRKEGQNVTLSCEQNLNHDAMYWYRQDPGQGLRLIYYSQIVNDFQKGDIAEGYSVSREKKESFPLTVTSAQKNPTAFYLCASSGTHYSNQPQHFGDGTRLSIL.

The chain combines TRBV6-5 with TRBJ2-7; 7 bases are a match to TRBD1. Per the germline V gene, CDR1 is MNHEY and CDR2 is SVGAGI. The CDR3 contains 12 residues. V lost 8 bases, J lost 2 bases, and 3 bases stayed unmatched. The CDR3 DNA reads TGTGCCAGCGGACAGGCCCCCTACGAGCAGTACTTC. It specifies CASGQAPYEQYF.

The chain links TRBV7-3 to TRBJ2-1; 8 nucleotides agree with TRBD2. This CDR3 region has 14 residues. Germline V gene data show CDR1 as SGHTA and CDR2 as FQGTGA. V was clipped by 4 bases and J by 7 bases; unmatched bases: 6. The CDR3 sequence: CASSYSGASNEQFF. In nucleotides, the CDR3 is TGTGCCAGCAGCTATAGCGGGGCCTCTAATGAGCAGTTCTTC.

This chain links TRBV18 with TRBJ1-2, with D unresolved. This CDR3 has 13 amino acids. Germline-derived CDR1 and CDR2 are KGHSH and LQKENI. V was shortened by 2 bases and J by 6 bases, with 10 bases between the two germline ends. CDR3 residues: CASSPFEGNGYTF. In DNA form, the CDR3 reads TGTGCCAGCTCACCATTTGAGGGTAATGGCTACACCTTC.

This chain uses TRBV5-1 with TRBJ2-2, with 9 bases fitting TRBD1. The CDR3 extends over 16 amino acids. Germline trimming cut 2 bases from V and 4 bases from J; bases unmatched to any gene: 6. Per the germline V gene, CDR1 is SGHRS and CDR2 is YFSETQ. The chain's CDR3 is CASSLTGGAGTGELFF. For the CDR3, the DNA is TGCGCCAGCAGCTTAACAGGGGGCGCGGGCACCGGGGAGCTGTTTTTT.

A word on this clone: Given the absence of the conserved phenylalanine or tryptophan at the CDR3 end, a read error is likely. This sequence joins TRBV29-1 and TRBJ1-1; TRBD1 aligns across 8 bases. V dropped 6 bases and J dropped 5; count of bases not matched to a gene: 11. Germline CDR1 reads SQVTM; CDR2 reads ANQGSEA. The CDR3 runs to 14 residues. As DNA, the CDR3 is TGCAGCGTGATTGACAGGGGCCGGGGGACTGAAGCTTTCCTT. It codes for CSVIDRGRGTEAFL.

The genes are TRBV6-1 and TRBJ1-2; 7 bases align to TRBD1. Trimming removed 6 bases from V and 2 bases from J; junction bases left unmatched: 3. The CDR3 spans 13 residues. Germline assignment: CDR1 MNHNS and CDR2 SASEGT. The CDR3 protein is CASRDRTNYGYTF. DNA for the CDR3: TGTGCCAGCAGGGACAGGACCAACTATGGCTACACCTTC.

The chain has TRBV19 and TRBJ1-1; TRBD1 agrees at 9 bases. CDR1 is LNHDA and CDR2 is SQIVND in the germline V gene (reference sequence). Trimming at V came to 5 bases and at J to 5 bases, leaving 12 bases not matched to a gene. The CDR3 loop spans 16 amino acids. The CDR3 loop reads CASSAYQQGAYTEAFF. As DNA, the CDR3 is TGTGCCAGTAGTGCCTACCAACAGGGGGCGTATACTGAAGCTTTCTTT.

This chain connects TRBV7-7 to TRBJ2-5; 14 nucleotides align to TRBD2. The CDR3 runs to 16 residues. CDR1 and CDR2 from the germline V gene are SSHAT and FNYEAQ (reference sequence). V lost 5 bases to trimming and J lost 3 bases; unmatched junction nucleotides: 5. CDR3 bases: TGTGCCAGCAGCGGACTAGCGGGGGGCCCTGAAGAGACCCAGTACTTC. It specifies CASSGLAGGPEETQYF.

For this clone: At one boundary the junction diverges from the germline segment, which might be a read error. The chain is built from TRBV7-9 and TRBJ2-7, with a possible D match to TRBD1 (6 bases). Looked up from germline, CDR1 is SEHNR and CDR2 is FQNEAQ (reference sequence). This CDR3 is 14 amino acids long. The CDR3 reads CSSTLDRRSYEQYF. CDR3 DNA: TGTTCCAGCACCTTGGACAGACGATCCTACGAGCAGTACTTC.

This chain connects TRBV2 to TRBJ1-2, with 7 bases lining up with TRBD1. The CDR3 is 14 amino acids. Trimming cost V 7 bases and J 0 bases; bases outside gene matches: 5. The germline gives CDR1 SNHLY, CDR2 FYNNEI. In DNA, the CDR3 is TGTGCCAGCATTTCGGACAGGACTAACTATGGCTACACCTTC. The encoded protein is CASISDRTNYGYTF.

The V and J genes are TRBV4-1 and TRBJ2-7; 7 bases are a match to TRBD2. Trimming took 3 bases from V and 1 from J; bases not matched to a gene: 12. Germline lookup yields CDR1 MGHRA and CDR2 YSYEKL. The CDR3 extends over 17 amino acids. CDR3 nucleotide sequence: TGCGCCAGCAGCCAGCTCCTAACAGTGGGGGGGTCCTACGAGCAGTACTTC. Translated, it gives CASSQLLTVGGSYEQYF.

This clone was seen more than once but under ten times. This sequence joins TRBV6-1 and TRBJ2-2, with unresolved D. The V end was cut by 2 bases, the J end by 4 bases, with 5 bases between. Germline CDR1 reads MNHNS; CDR2 reads SASEGT. The CDR3 runs to 13 residues. For the CDR3, the DNA is TGTGCCAGCAGTGAAACCAGCACCGGGGAGCTGTTTTTT. Amino acid sequence: CASSETSTGELFF.

The chain recombines TRBV12-2 with TRBJ1-4. TRBV12-2 represents a pseudogene. This CDR3 spans 14 amino acids. The chain's CDR3 is CASRSGDTNEKLFF. CDR3 bases: TGTGCAAGTCGCTCCGGGGATACTAATGAAAAACTGTTTTTT.

About this clone: Other nucleotide sequences from this sample produce the same CDR3. The chain carries TRBV6-1 and TRBJ2-5; maybe TRBD1 (6 bases). V was clipped by 5 bases and J by 1 base, with 8 bases between them. CDR1 MNHNS and CDR2 SASEGT come from the germline V gene. This CDR3 is 13 amino acids long. The chain's CDR3 is CASSRTVQETQYF. The DNA of the CDR3 is TGTGCCAGCAGTAGGACAGTCCAAGAGACCCAGTACTTC.